This TCR beta chain was identified during a study of T cells in Graves' hyperthyroidism and ophthalmopathy. The study's findings and limits: Blood samples included most of the expanded thyroid clonotypes exceeding 0.001.

The CDR3 is 15 amino acids. Germline trimming cut 1 base from V and 2 bases from J; bases unmatched to any gene: 5. Germline assignment: CDR1 MGHRA and CDR2 YSYEKL. As for this clonotype: Its antigen remains unknown.

RNA transcripts were the template for amplifying TCR beta CDR3 regions. TCR CDR3 regions were first amplified by RT-PCR with HTBI primers. TCRdb itself ran the multiplex PCR reads through MiXCR, one entry per CDR3 protein. The sample contains roughly 500,000 distinct CDR3 sequences, roughly a quarter of which appear only once. The clonotype was recovered from a woman aged 25 to 39 with Graves' ophthalmopathy. This chain links TRBV4-1 with TRBJ2-7; 7 bases match TRBD1. Sequencing used blood. Written as DNA, the CDR3 is TGCGCCAGCAGCCAAGTCCCGGGACAGACCTACGAGCAGTACTTC. Translating it yields CASSQVPGQTYEQYF.